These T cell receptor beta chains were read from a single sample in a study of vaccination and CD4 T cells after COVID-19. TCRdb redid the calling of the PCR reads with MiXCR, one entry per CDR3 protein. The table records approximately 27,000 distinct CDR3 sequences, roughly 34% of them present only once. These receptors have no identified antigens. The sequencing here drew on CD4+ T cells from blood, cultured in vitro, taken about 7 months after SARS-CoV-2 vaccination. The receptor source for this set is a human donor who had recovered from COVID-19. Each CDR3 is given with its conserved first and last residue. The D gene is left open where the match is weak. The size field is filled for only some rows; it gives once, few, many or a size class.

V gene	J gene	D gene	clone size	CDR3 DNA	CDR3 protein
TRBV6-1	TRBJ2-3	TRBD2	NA	TGTGCCAGCAGTCCTAGCGGGAGGGTGGCAGATACGCAGTATTTT	CASSPSGRVADTQYF
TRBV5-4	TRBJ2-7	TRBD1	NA	TGTGCCAGCAGCCCGGGACAGGGACGCGAGCAGTACTTC	CASSPGQGREQYF
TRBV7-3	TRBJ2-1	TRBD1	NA	TGTGCCAGCAGCTTAGGAGAGACAGGGGGCGATGAGCAGTTCTTC	CASSLGETGGDEQFF
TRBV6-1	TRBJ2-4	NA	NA	TGTGCCAGCAGTGAAGCTGCGCAAAACATTCAGTACTTC	CASSEAAQNIQYF
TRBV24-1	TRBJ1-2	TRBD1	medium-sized	TGTGCCACCAGTGACTCCATGACAGGGAACTATGGCTACACCTTC	CATSDSMTGNYGYTF
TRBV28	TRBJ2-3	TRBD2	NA	TGTGCCAGCAGTGAGGGAGGGTCGCTAGATACGCAGTATTTT	CASSEGGSLDTQYF
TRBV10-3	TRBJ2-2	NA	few	TGTGCCATCAGCGGCTCAGCCGGGGAGCTGTTTTTT	CAISGSAGELFF
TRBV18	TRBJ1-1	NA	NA	TGTGCCAGCTCACCTGTGTATAACACTGAAGCTTTCTTT	CASSPVYNTEAFF
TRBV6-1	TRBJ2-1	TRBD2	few	TGTGCCAGCAATCCTCTAGGACTAGCGGGCAATGATCCCTACAATGAGCAGTTCTTC	CASNPLGLAGNDPYNEQFF
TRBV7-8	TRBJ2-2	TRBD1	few	TGTGCCAGCAGCTTAGGTTACAGGGGGTCCGGGGAGCTGTTTTTT	CASSLGYRGSGELFF
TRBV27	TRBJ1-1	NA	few	TGTGCCAGCAGTTCATCGGTAGGGAACACTGAAGCTTTCTTT	CASSSSVGNTEAFF
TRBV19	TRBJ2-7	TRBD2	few	TGTGCCAGTAGTATTATGGGGCTAGCGGGATTCGAGCAGTACTTC	CASSIMGLAGFEQYF
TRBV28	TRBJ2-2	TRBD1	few	TGTGCCAGCGGGAACCACCGACAGGGTTCCGGGGAGCTGTTTTTT	CASGNHRQGSGELFF
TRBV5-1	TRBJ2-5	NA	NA	TGCGCCAGCAGCCCACGTCCCGGGACCCAAGAGACCCAGTACTTC	CASSPRPGTQETQYF
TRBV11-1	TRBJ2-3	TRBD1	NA	TGTGCCAGCAGCTTGGACAGGGCCGATACGCAGTATTTT	CASSLDRADTQYF
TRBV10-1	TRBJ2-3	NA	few	TGCGCCAGCAGTGGTCGGGTTGGCCCAGATACGCAGTATTTT	CASSGRVGPDTQYF
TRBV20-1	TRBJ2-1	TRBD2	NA	TGCAGCTTGACTAGCGGGAGTTCCTACAATGAGCAGTTCTTC	CSLTSGSSYNEQFF
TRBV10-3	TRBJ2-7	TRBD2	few	TGTGCCGTGGGGACTAGCCCTTACGAGCAGTACTTC	CAVGTSPYEQYF
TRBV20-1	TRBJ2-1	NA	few	TGCAGTGCTAGACCTATAGCTGAGCAGTTCTTC	CSARPIAEQFF
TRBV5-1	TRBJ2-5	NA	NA	TGCGCCAGCAGCGCCTCTAGTTCTCAAGAGACCCAGTACTTC	CASSASSSQETQYF
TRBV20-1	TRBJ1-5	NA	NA	TGCAGTGCTAGAGAATTTCATCAGCCCCAGCATTTT	CSAREFHQPQHF
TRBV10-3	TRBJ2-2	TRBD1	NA	TGTGCCATCAGTGAGTCGATGGGACAGGGGGCGACGGGCACCGGGGAGCTGTTTTTT	CAISESMGQGATGTGELFF
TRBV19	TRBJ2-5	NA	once	TGTGCCAGTAGTACCTCAAAAGAGACCCAGTACTTC	CASSTSKETQYF
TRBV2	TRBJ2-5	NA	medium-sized	TGTGCCAGCAGTGAAGCGGTATCGGCGGCTAAGTACCAAGAGACCCAGTACTTC	CASSEAVSAAKYQETQYF
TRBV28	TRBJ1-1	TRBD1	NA	TGTGCCAGCAGCGCATTGGGGACAGGGATAAATAATGAAGCTTTCTTT	CASSALGTGINNEAFF
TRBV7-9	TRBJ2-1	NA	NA	TGTGCCGGCAGCGGAGGAGGGTCCCTTGAGCAGTTCTTC	CAGSGGGSLEQFF
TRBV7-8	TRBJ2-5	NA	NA	TGTGCCAGCAGCCCGAATAGGGAAGAGACCCAGTACTTC	CASSPNREETQYF
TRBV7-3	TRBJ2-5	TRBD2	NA	TGTGCCAGCAGCTTAGGGACTAGCGGGAGGCTGGGAGAGACCCAGTACTTC	CASSLGTSGRLGETQYF
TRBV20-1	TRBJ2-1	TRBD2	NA	TGCAGTGCTAGACCTAGCGGGAGGTTGAATGAGCAGTTCTTC	CSARPSGRLNEQFF